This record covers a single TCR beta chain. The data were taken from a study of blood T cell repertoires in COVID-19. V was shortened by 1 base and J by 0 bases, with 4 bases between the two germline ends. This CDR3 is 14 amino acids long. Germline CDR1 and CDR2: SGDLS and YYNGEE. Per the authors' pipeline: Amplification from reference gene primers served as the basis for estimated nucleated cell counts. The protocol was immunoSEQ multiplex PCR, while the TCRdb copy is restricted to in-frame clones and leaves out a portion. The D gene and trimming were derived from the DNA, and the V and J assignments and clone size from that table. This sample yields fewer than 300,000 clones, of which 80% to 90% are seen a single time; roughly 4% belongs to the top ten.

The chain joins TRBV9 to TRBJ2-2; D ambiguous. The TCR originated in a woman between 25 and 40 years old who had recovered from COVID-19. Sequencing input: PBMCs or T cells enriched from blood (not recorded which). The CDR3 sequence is CASSVSTNTGELFF. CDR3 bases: TGTGCCAGCAGCGTAAGCACGAACACCGGGGAGCTGTTTTTT.